The sequence of this T cell receptor beta chain was determined in a study of cytomegalovirus exposure and HLA in healthy donors. Study at large: Earlier findings included about 120 million unique TCR beta sequences obtained from around 180 million T cells.

Study results and caveats: Near-uniform donor sequencing depth was presumed by presence/absence analyses.

This clone was found once. Its antigen is not identified. Researchers ran the PCR with 60 Vbeta and 13 Jbeta primers. Original processing notes: A follow-up analysis tallied 73 million or so unique TCR beta chains, about 10 million shared. TCRdb's copy holds only in-frame clones and misses some; the assay was immunoSEQ multiplex PCR. Clonal size and the V and J genes are those of that table, whereas D and trimming came from the DNA. The sample shows under 150,000 clones, 82% of them seen only once. The sequence was obtained from a male donor in good health and CMV-seronegative. The source material was PBMCs.

As DNA, the CDR3 is TGTGCCAGCAGCTTACTCGTCGAGCAGCCCCAGCATTTT. It translates to CASSLLVEQPQHF. This chain links TRBV7-2 with TRBJ1-5; D is undetermined. CDR1 is SGHTA, CDR2 FQGNSA, per germline. This CDR3 has 13 residues. The V and J ends lost 2 bases and 7 bases respectively, with 9 bases between them.